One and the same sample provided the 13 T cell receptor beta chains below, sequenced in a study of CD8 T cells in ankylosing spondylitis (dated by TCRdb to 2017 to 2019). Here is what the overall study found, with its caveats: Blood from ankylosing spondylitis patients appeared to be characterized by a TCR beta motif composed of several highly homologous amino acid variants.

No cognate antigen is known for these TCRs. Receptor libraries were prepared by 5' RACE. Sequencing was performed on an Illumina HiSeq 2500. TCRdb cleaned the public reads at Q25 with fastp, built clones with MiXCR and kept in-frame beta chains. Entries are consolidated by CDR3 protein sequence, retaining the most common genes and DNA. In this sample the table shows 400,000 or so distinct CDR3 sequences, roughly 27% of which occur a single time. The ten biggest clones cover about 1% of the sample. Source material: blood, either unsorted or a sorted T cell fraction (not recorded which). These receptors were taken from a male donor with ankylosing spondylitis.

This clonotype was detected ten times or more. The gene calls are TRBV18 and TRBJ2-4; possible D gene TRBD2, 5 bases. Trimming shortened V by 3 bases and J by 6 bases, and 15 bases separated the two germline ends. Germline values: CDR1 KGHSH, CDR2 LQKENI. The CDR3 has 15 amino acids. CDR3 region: CASSPAVGMVNIQYF. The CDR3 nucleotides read TGTGCCAGCTCACCCGCCGTCGGGATGGTAAACATTCAGTACTTC.

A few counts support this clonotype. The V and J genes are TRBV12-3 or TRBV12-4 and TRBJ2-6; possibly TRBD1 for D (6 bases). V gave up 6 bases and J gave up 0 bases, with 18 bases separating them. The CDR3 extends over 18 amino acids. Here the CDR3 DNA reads TGTGCCAGCAGCCCCGGGACACAGAGAAGCTCTGGGGCCAACGTCCTGACTTTC. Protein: CASSPGTQRSSGANVLTF.

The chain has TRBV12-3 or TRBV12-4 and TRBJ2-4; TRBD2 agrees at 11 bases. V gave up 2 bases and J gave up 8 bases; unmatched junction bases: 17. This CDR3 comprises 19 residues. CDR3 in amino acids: CASSLHIIGLAGWKDIQYF. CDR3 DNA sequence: TGTGCCAGCAGTTTACATATAATTGGACTAGCGGGTTGGAAAGACATTCAGTACTTC.

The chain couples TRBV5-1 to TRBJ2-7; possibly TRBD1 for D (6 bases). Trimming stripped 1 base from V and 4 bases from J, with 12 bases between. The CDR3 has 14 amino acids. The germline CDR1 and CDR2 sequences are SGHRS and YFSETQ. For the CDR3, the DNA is TGCGCCAGCAGCTTGAATGGGCAGGGGTACGAGCAGTACTTC. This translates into CASSLNGQGYEQYF.

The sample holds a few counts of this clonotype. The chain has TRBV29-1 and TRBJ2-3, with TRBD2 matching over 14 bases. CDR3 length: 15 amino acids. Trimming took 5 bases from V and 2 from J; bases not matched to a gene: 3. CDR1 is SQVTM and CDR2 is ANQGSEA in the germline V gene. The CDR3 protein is CSVTGLAGDTDTQYF. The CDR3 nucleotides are TGCAGCGTTACGGGACTAGCGGGGGACACAGATACGCAGTATTTT.

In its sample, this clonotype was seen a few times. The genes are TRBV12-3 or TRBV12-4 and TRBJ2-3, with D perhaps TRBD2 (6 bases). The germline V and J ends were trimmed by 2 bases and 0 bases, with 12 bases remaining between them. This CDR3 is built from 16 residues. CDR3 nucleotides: TGTGCCAGCAGTTTATTGGGGGAGGCCAGCACAGATACGCAGTATTTT. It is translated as CASSLLGEASTDTQYF.

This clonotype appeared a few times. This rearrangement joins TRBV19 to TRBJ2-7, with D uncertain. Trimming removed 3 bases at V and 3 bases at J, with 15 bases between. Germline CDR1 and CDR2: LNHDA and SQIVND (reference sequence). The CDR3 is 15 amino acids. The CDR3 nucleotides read TGTGCCAGTAGTATGGGCGTTCAGGCCCTCTACGAGCAGTACTTC. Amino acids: CASSMGVQALYEQYF.

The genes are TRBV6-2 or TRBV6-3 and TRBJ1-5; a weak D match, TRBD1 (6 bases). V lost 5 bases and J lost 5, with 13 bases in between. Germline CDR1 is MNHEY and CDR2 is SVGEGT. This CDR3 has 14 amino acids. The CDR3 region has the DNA TGTGCCAGCAGTACCCCGGGACAACATCAGCCCCAGCATTTT. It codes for CASSTPGQHQPQHF.

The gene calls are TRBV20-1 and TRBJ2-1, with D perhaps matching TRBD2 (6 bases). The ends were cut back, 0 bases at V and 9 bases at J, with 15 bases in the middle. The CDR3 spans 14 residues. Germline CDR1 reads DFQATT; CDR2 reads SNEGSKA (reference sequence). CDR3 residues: CSAREDWRVSEQFF. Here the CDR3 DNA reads TGCAGTGCTAGAGAGGACTGGAGGGTTAGTGAGCAGTTCTTC.

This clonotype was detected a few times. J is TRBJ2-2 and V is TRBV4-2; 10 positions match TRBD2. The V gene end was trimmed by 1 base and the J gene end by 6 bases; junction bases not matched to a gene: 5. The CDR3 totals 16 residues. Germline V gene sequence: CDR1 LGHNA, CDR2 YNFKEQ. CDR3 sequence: CASSQGWLAGAGELFF. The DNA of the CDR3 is TGTGCCAGCAGCCAAGGGTGGCTAGCGGGGGCCGGGGAGCTGTTTTTT.

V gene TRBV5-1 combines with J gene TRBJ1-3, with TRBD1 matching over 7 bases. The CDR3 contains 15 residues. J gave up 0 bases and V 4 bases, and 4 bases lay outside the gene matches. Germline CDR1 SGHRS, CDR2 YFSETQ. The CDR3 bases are TGCGCCAGCAGCATGGACAGGCCCTCTGGAAACACCATATATTTT. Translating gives CASSMDRPSGNTIYF.

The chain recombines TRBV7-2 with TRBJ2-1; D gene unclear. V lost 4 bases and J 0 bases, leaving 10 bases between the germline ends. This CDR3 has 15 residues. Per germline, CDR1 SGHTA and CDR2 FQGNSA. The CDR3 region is CASSWAESSYNEQFF. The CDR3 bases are TGTGCCAGCAGCTGGGCCGAGAGCTCCTACAATGAGCAGTTCTTC.

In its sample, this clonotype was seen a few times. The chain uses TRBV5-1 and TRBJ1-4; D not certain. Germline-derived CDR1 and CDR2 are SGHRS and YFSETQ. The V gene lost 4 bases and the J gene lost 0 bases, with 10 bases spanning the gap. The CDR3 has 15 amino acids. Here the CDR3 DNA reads TGCGCCAGCAGCCCCGGAATAGCAACTAATGAAAAACTGTTTTTT. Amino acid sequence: CASSPGIATNEKLFF. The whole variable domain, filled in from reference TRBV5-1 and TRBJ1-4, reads KAGVTQTPRYLIKTRGQQVTLSCSPISGHRSVSWYQQTPGQGLQFLFEYFSETQRNKGNFPGRFSGRQFSNSRSEMNVSTLELGDSALYLCASSPGIATNEKLFFGSGTQLSVL.